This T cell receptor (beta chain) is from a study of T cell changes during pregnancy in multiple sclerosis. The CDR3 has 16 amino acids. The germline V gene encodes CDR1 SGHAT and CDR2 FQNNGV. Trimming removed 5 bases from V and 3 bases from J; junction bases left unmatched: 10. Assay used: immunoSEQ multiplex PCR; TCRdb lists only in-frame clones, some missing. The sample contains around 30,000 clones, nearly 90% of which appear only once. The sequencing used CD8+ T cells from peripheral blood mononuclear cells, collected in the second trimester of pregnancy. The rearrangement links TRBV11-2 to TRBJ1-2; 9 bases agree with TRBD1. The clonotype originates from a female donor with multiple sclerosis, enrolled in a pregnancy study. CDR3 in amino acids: CASSPPGTGWDYGYTF. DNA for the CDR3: TGTGCCAGCAGCCCGCCCGGGACAGGGTGGGACTATGGCTACACCTTC.